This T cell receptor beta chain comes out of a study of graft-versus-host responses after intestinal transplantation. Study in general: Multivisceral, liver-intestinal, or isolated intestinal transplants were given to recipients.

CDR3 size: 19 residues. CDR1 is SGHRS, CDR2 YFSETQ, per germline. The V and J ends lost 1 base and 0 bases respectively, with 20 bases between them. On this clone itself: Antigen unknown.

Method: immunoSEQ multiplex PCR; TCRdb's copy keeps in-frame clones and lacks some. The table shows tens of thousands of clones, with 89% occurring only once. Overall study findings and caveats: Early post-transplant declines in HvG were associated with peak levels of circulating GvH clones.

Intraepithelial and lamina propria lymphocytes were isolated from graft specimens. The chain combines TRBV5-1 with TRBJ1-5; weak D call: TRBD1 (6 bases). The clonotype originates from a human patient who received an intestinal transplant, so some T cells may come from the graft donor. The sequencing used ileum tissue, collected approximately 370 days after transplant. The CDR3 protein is CASSLFPPDSRDSNQPQHF. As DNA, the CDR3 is TGCGCCAGCAGCTTGTTCCCTCCGGACAGCCGGGATAGCAATCAGCCCCAGCATTTT.